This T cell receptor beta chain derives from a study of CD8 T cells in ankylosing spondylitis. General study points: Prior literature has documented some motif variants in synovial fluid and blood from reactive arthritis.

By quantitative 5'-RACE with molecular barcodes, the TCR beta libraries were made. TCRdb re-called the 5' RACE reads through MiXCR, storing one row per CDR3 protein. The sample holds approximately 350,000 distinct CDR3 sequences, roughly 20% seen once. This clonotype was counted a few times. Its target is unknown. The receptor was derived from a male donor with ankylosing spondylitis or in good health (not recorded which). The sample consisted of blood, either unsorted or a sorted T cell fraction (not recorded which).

The CDR3 coding sequence is TGTGCCAGCAGCTTAGCGGGACAGCACAATGAGCAGTTCTTC. Its translation is CASSLAGQHNEQFF. This chain uses TRBV5-6 with TRBJ2-1; D tentatively fits TRBD1 or TRBD2 (7 bases each). CDR1 is SGHDT, CDR2 YYEEEE, per germline. V was cut by 2 bases and J by 5 bases, with 11 bases left in between. The CDR3 extends over 14 amino acids.